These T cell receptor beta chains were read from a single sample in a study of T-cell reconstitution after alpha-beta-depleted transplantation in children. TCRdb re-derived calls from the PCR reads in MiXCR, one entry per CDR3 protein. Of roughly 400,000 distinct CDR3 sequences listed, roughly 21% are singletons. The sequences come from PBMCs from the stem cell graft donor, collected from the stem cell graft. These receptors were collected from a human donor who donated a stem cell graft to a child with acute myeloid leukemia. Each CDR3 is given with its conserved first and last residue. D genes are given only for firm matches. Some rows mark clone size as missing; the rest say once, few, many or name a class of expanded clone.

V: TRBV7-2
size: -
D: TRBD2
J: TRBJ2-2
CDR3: CASSFSGRAAVGELFF
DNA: TGTGCCAGCAGCTTTAGCGGGAGGGCCGCGGTCGGGGAGCTGTTTTTT

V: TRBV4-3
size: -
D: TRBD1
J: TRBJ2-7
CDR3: CASSQVPGQGSEQYF
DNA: TGCGCCAGCAGCCAAGTACCGGGACAGGGGAGCGAGCAGTACTTC

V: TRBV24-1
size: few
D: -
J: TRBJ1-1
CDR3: CATTEEGSEAFF
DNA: TGTGCCACCACAGAGGAGGGCTCTGAAGCTTTCTTT

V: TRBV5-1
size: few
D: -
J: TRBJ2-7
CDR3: CASSTGTPNYEQYF
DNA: TGCGCCAGCAGCACCGGGACTCCCAACTACGAGCAGTACTTC

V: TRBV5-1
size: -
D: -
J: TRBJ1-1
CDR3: CASSWGEGMGNTEAFF
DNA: TGCGCCAGCAGCTGGGGGGAGGGGATGGGGAACACTGAAGCTTTCTTT

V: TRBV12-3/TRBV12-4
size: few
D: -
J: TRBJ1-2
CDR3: CASSLQGGYGYTF
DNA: TGTGCCAGCAGTCTACAGGGAGGGTATGGCTACACCTTC

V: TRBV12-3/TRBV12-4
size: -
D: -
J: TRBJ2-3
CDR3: CASSFGPTADTQYF
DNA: TGTGCCAGCAGTTTCGGGCCGACCGCAGATACGCAGTATTTT

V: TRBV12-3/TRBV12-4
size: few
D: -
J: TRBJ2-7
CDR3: CASTVSATFAYEQYF
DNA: TGTGCCAGCACCGTTAGTGCTACCTTTGCCTACGAGCAGTACTTC

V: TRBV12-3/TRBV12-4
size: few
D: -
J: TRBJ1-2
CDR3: CASSFGSYEDQIYGYTF
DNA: TGTGCCAGCAGTTTTGGTTCCTACGAAGACCAGATATATGGCTACACCTTC

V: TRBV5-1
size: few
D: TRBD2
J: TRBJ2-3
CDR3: CASSLGTSSGFTDTQYF
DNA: TGCGCCAGCAGCCTGGGAACTTCTAGCGGGTTCACAGATACGCAGTATTTT

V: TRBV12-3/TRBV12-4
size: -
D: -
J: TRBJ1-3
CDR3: CASSLGAGFSGNTIYF
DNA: TGTGCCAGCAGTTTGGGGGCAGGCTTCTCTGGAAACACCATATATTTT

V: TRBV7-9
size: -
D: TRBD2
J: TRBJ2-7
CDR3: CASSSTEGLYEQYF
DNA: TGTGCCAGCAGCTCTACCGAGGGACTATACGAGCAGTACTTC

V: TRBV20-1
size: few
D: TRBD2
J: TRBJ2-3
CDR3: CSTNLGLAGADTQYF
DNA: TGCAGTACGAACCTGGGACTAGCGGGAGCAGATACGCAGTATTTT

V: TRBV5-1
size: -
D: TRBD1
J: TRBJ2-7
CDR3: CASSLAMGQGAYGQYF
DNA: TGCGCCAGCAGCTTGGCCATGGGACAGGGGGCCTACGGGCAGTACTTC

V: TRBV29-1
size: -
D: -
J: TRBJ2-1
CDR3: CSVEVAGKQFF
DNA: TGCAGCGTTGAAGTAGCAGGAAAGCAGTTCTTC

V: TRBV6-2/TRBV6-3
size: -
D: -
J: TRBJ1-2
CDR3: CASSYSQGKRRF
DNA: TGTGCCAGCAGTTACTCTCAGGGAAAACGACGGTTC

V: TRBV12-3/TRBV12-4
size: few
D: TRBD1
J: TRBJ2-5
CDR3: CASSSTGVEETQYF
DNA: TGTGCCAGCAGTTCTACAGGGGTGGAAGAGACCCAGTACTTC

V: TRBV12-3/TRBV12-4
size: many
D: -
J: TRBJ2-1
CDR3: CASSFGPPGYNEQFF
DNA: TGTGCCAGCAGTTTTGGCCCGCCAGGGTACAATGAGCAGTTCTTC

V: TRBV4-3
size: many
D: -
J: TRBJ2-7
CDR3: CASSQGLDYEQYF
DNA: TGCGCCAGCAGCCAAGGCCTAGACTACGAGCAGTACTTC

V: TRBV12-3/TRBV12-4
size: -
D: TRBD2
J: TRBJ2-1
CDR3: CASSFVGGPDEQFF
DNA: TGTGCCAGCAGTTTCGTGGGAGGGCCCGATGAGCAGTTCTTC

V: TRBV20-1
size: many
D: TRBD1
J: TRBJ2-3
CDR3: CSAQQGLDDSDTQYF
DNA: TGCAGTGCACAACAGGGGTTGGACGATTCAGATACGCAGTATTTT

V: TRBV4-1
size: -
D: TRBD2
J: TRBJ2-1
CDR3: CASSQVPPGLAGTEQFF
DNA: TGCGCCAGCAGCCAAGTACCCCCGGGACTAGCGGGAACTGAGCAGTTCTTC

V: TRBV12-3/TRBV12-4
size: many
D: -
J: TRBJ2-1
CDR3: CASSPEVGEQFF
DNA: TGTGCCAGCAGCCCAGAGGTTGGGGAGCAGTTCTTC

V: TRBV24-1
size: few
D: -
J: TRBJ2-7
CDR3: CATSDGGTPYEQYF
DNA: TGTGCCACCAGTGATGGGGGGACGCCCTACGAGCAGTACTTC

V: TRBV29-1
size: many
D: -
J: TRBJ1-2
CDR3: CSVQQANYGYTF
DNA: TGCAGCGTGCAGCAAGCTAACTATGGCTACACCTTC

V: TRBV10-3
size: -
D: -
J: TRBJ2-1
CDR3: CAISESESSYNEQFF
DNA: TGTGCCATCAGTGAGTCTGAGAGCTCCTACAATGAGCAGTTCTTC

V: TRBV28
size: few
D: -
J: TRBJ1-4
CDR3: CASTPGTDEKLFF
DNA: TGTGCCAGCACCCCAGGGACTGATGAAAAACTGTTTTTT

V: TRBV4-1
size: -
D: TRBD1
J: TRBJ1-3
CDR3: CASSQAQGSGNTIYF
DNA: TGCGCCAGCAGCCAGGCACAGGGGTCTGGAAACACCATATATTTT